Sequencing of this T cell receptor beta chain was carried out in a study of radiotherapy plus CTLA-4 blockade in lung cancer. Study results and caveats: Blood TCR clones of tumor origin expanded after radiotherapy plus ipilimumab. Reports state that early shifts in blood T cell clones, with interferon-beta, best predicted response.

Libraries were prepared by immunoSEQ multiplex PCR; TCRdb keeps only in-frame clonotypes and omits some of them. The data hold about 49,000 clones, with around nine tenths observed a single time. The study gave focal radiation plus ipilimumab CTLA-4 blockade to patients with chemo-refractory metastatic non-small-cell lung cancer. The V and J ends lost 1 base and 8 bases respectively, with 14 bases between them. Germline loops: CDR1 SGHAT, CDR2 FQNNGV. The CDR3 sequence is 14 residues long. As to this clone: The antigen remains undetermined.

This chain uses TRBV11-2 with TRBJ1-2; D unresolved. This specimen was peripheral blood, taken from a patient treated with radiotherapy plus ipilimumab. The clonotype was recovered from a human donor with non-small cell lung cancer whose response to radiotherapy plus ipilimumab could not be evaluated. The CDR3: CASSLGIQVGGYTF. The CDR3 nucleotides are TGTGCCAGCAGCTTAGGAATCCAGGTTGGCGGCTACACCTTC.